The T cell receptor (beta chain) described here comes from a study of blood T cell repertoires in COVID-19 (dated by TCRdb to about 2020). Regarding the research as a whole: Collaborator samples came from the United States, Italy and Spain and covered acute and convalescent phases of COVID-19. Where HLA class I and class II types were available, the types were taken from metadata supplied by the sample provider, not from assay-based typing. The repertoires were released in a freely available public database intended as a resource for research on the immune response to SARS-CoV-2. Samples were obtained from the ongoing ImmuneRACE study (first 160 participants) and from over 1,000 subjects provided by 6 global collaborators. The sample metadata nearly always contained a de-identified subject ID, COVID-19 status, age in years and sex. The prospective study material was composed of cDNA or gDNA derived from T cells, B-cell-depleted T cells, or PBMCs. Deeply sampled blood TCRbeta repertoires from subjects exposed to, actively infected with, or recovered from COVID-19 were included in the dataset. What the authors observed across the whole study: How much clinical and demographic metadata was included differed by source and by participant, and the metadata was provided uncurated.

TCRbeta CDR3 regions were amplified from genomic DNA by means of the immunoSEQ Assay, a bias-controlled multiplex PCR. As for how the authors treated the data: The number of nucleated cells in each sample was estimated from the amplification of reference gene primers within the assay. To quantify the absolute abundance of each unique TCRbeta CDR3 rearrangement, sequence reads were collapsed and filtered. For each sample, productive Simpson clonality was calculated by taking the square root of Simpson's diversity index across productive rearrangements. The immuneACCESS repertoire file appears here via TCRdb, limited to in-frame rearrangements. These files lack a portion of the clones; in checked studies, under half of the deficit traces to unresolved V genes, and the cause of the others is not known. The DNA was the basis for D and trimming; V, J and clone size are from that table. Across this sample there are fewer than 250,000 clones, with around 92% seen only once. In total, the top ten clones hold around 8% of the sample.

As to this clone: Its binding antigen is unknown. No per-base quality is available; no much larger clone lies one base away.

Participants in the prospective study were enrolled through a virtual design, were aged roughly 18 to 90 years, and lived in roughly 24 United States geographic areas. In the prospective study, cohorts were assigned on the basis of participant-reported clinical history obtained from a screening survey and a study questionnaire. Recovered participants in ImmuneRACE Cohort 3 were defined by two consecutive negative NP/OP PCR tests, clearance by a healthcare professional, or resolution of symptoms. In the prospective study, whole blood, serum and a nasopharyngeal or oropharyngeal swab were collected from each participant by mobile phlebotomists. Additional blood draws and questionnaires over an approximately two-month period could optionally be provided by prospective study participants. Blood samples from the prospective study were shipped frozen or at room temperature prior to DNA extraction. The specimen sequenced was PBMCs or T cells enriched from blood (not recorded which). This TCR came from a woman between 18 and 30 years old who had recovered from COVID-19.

CDR3 reads: CSVGPAAGHTGELFF. The bases read TGCAGCGTCGGCCCCGCAGCGGGGCACACCGGGGAGCTGTTTTTT. This chain joins TRBV29-1 to TRBJ2-2; 7 junctional bases match TRBD2. From the germline V gene, CDR1 is SQVTM and CDR2 is ANQGSEA. Unmatched junction bases come to 10, with V trimmed by 6 bases and J by 3 bases. From the cysteine through the phenylalanine, the CDR3 covers 15 amino acids. Only the CDR3 region is kept as DNA, spanning 45 bases read in frame from base 1.